This T cell receptor beta chain is from a study of human thymus T cells. Study conclusions and caveats: In unrelated individuals, thymic repertoires overlapped highly, according to related research.

Regarding this clone: Its specificity is unknown.

Trimming removed 0 bases at V and 0 bases at J, with 14 bases between. Germline V gene data show CDR1 as SNHLY and CDR2 as FYNNEI. The CDR3 contains 17 residues. Assay used: immunoSEQ multiplex PCR; TCRdb lists only in-frame clones, some missing. The sample holds around 120,000 clones, 90% to 95% seen once. Corrective cardiac surgery supplied the resected thymus tissue. Having corrective surgery for congenital heart defects, healthy Finnish infants were the ones who donated. This sequence was found in a boy in the first two years of life with a congenital heart defect but otherwise immunologically healthy. Input material: thymus tissue. The rearrangement joins TRBV2 to TRBJ1-1; the D gene is possibly TRBD1 (5 bases). The chain's CDR3 is CASSEAGGAWMNTEAFF. The CDR3 bases are TGTGCCAGCAGTGAAGCGGGCGGGGCATGGATGAACACTGAAGCTTTCTTT.